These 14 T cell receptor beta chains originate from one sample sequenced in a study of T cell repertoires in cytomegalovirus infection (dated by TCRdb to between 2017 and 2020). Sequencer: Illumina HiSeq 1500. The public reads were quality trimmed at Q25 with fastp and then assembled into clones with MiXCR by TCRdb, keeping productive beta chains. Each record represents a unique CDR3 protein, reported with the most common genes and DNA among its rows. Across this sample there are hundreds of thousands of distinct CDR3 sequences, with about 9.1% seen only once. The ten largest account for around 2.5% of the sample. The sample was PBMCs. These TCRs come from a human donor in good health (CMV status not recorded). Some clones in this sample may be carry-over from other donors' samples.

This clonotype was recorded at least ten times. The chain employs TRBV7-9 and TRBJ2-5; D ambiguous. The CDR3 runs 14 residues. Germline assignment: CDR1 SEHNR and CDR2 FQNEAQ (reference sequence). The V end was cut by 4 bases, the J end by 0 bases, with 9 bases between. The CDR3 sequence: CASSSNRDQETQYF. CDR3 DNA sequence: TGTGCCAGCAGCTCCAACAGAGACCAAGAGACCCAGTACTTC.

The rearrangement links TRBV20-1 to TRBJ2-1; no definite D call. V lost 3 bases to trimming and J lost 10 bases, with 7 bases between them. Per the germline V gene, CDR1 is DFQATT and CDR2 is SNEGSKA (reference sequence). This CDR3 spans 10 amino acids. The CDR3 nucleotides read TGCAGTGCTAGCTCATACGAGCAGTTCTTC. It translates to CSASSYEQFF.

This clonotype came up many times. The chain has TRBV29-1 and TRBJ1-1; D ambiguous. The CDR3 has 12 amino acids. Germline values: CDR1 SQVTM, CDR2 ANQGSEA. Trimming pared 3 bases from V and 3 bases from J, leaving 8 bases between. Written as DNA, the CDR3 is TGCAGCGTTGACAGAACGGACACTGAAGCTTTCTTT. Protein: CSVDRTDTEAFF.

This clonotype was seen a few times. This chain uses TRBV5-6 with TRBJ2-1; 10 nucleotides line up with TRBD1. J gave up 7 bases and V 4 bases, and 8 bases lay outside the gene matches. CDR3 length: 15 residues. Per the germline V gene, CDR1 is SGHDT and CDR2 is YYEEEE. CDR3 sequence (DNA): TGTGCCAGCAGCAGGCCGGGACAGGGGTGGAATGAGCAGTTCTTC. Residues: CASSRPGQGWNEQFF.

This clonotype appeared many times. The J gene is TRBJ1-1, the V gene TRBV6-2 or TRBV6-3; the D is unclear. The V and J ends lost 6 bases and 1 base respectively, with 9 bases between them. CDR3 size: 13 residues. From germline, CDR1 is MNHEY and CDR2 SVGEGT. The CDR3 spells CASSWNPNTEAFF. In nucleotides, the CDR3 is TGTGCCAGCAGCTGGAACCCGAACACTGAAGCTTTCTTT.

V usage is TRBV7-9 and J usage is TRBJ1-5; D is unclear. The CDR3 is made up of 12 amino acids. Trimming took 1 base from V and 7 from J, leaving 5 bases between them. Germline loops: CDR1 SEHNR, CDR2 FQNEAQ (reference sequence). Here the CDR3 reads CASSLDWQPQHF. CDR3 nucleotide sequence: TGTGCCAGCAGCTTAGACTGGCAGCCCCAGCATTTT.

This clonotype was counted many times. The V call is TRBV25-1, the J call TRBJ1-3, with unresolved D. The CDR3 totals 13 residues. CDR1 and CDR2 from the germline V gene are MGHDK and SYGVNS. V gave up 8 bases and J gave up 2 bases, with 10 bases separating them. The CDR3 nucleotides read TGTGCCAGCGAGCAGCGGGCTGGAAACACCATATATTTT. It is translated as CASEQRAGNTIYF.

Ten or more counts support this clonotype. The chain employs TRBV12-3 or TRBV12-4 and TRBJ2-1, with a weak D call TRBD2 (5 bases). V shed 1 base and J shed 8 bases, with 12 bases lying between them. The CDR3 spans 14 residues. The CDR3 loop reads CASSLGGPHYEQFF. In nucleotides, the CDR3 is TGTGCCAGCAGTTTAGGAGGGCCCCACTATGAGCAGTTCTTC.

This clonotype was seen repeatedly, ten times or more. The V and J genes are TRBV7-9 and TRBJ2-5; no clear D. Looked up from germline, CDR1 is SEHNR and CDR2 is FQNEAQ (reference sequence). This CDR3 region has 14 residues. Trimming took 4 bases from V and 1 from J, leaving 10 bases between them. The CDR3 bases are TGTGCCAGCAGCTCGTGGACGCTCCAAGAGACCCAGTACTTC. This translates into CASSSWTLQETQYF.

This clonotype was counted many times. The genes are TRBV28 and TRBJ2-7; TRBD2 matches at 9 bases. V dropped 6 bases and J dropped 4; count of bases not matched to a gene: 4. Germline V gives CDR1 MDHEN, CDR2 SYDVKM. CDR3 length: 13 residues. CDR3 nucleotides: TGTGCCAGCAGGGGGACTAGCTGGTACGAGCAGTACGTC. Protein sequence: CASRGTSWYEQYV.

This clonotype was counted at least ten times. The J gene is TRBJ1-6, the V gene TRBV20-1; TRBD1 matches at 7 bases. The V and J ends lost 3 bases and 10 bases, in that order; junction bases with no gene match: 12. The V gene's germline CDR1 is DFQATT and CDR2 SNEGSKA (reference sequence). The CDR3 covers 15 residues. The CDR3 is CSASYPAGGNSPLHF. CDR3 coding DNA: TGCAGTGCTAGTTATCCTGCAGGGGGTAACTCACCCCTCCACTTT.

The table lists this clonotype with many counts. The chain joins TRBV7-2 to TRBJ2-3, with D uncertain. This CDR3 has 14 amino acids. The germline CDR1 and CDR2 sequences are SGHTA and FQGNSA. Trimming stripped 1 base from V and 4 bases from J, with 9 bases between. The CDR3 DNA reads TGTGCCAGCAGCTTAGGGGTTTCAGCAGATACGCAGTATTTT. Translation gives CASSLGVSADTQYF.

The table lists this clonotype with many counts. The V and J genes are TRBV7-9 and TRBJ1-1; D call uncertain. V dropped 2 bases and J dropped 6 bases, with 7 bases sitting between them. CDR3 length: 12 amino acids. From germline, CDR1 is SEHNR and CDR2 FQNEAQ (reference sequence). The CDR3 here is CASSLKRAEAFF. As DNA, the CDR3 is TGTGCCAGCAGCTTAAAAAGGGCTGAAGCTTTCTTT.

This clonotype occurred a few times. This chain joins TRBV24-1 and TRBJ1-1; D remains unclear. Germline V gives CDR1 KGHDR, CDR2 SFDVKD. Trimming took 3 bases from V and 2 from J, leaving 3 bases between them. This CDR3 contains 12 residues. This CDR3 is CATSDQNTEAFF. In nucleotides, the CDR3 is TGTGCCACCAGTGATCAAAACACTGAAGCTTTCTTT.